These 10 T cell receptor beta chains were all obtained from the same sample, sequenced in a study of graft-versus-host responses after intestinal transplantation. The antigens these receptors bind are not known. Produced via immunoSEQ multiplex PCR; TCRdb's table is partial and in-frame only. The data show approximately 86,000 clones, around 93% seen once. Sequenced material: unstimulated CD8+ T cells sorted from spleen or lymph node cells, taken before transplant. The source of these receptors is a human donor who was the organ donor for an intestinal transplant.

V gene TRBV6-1 combines with J gene TRBJ2-7, with TRBD2 matching over 9 bases. The CDR3 consists of 15 residues. The V gene end was trimmed by 1 base and the J gene end by 2 bases; junction bases not matched to a gene: 3. Germline CDR1 reads MNHNS; CDR2 reads SASEGT. CDR3 residues: CASSEVAGGPYEQYF. The DNA for the CDR3 is TGTGCCAGCAGTGAAGTTGCGGGGGGGCCCTACGAGCAGTACTTC.

The chain couples TRBV13 to TRBJ2-2; no clear D gene. The CDR3 spans 14 residues. Trimming pared 2 bases from V and 7 bases from J, leaving 11 bases between. The germline gives CDR1 PRHDT, CDR2 FYEKMQ (reference sequence). CDR3 DNA: TGTGCCAGCAGCTTATGGTCTGAGCTCGGGGAGCTGTTTTTT. It codes for CASSLWSELGELFF.

The rearrangement links TRBV7-7 to TRBJ2-5; D unclear. The CDR3 runs 14 residues. V lost 4 bases to trimming and J lost 4 bases, with 13 bases between them. The germline gives CDR1 SSHAT, CDR2 FNYEAQ (reference sequence). CDR3: CASSSVPTGETQYF. CDR3 DNA sequence: TGTGCCAGCAGCTCTGTTCCGACGGGAGAGACCCAGTACTTC.

This clone turned up a few times. The V gene is TRBV28, the J gene TRBJ1-2; the D is unclear. Germline lookup yields CDR1 MDHEN and CDR2 SYDVKM. Trimming pared 3 bases from V and 11 bases from J, leaving 19 bases between. The CDR3 is made up of 14 amino acids. The CDR3 loop reads CASSLAGGQSLYTF. The CDR3 DNA sequence: TGTGCCAGCAGTTTGGCAGGCGGGCAGTCACTATACACCTTC.

This chain links TRBV27 with TRBJ2-7; possibly TRBD2 for D (5 bases). The length of the CDR3 is 14 residues. Trimming removed 5 bases from V and 2 bases from J, with 13 bases in between. The germline CDR1 and CDR2 sequences are MNHEY and SMNVEV (reference sequence). DNA for the CDR3: TGTGCCAGCAGTCCAATAGAGGGCCCCTACGAGCAGTACTTC. It yields the protein CASSPIEGPYEQYF.

V usage is TRBV7-3 and J usage is TRBJ1-1; perhaps TRBD1 as D (6 bases). CDR3 length equals 14 residues. Trimming removed 2 bases at V and 5 bases at J, with 12 bases between. Germline values: CDR1 SGHTA, CDR2 FQGTGA. The CDR3 protein is CASSLAGDATEAFF. In DNA, the CDR3 is TGTGCCAGCAGCTTAGCAGGGGACGCGACTGAAGCTTTCTTT.

This clone appeared once. The V and J genes are TRBV28 and TRBJ2-5; perhaps TRBD2 as D (6 bases). Germline V CDR1 and CDR2: MDHEN, SYDVKM. With 2 bases removed from V and 1 base from J, the gap between germline ends came to 8 bases. The CDR3 covers 14 residues. The CDR3 nucleotides are TGTGCCAGCAGTTTAATGGAGGGCCAAGAGACCCAGTACTTC. This sequence encodes CASSLMEGQETQYF.

This clone was counted between two and nine times. The rearrangement uses TRBV4-3 and TRBJ1-4; 10 bases align to TRBD1. This CDR3 spans 17 amino acids. The V segment lost 0 bases and the J segment 6 bases; nucleotides outside the gene matches: 7. Germline lookup yields CDR1 LGHNA and CDR2 YSLEER. Here the CDR3 DNA reads TGCGCCAGCAGCCAAGATCGGTGGGACAGGGGATATGAAAAACTGTTTTTT. Translated, it gives CASSQDRWDRGYEKLFF.

The J gene is TRBJ1-2, the V gene TRBV6-5, with a tentative D call TRBD1 (5 bases). V was trimmed by 4 bases and J by 5 bases, leaving 11 bases between them. Looked up from germline, CDR1 is MNHEY and CDR2 is SVGAGI. The CDR3 contains 13 residues. Written as DNA, the CDR3 is TGTGCCAGCAGTTCGGGACTGTTATATGGCTACACCTTC. It yields the protein CASSSGLLYGYTF.

A word on this clone: Other DNA sequences in this sample translate to the same CDR3. The chain recombines TRBV4-1 with TRBJ2-7, with 7 bases aligning to TRBD2. The CDR3 totals 13 residues. The trim removed 1 base at V and 4 bases at J, leaving 1 base unmatched. The germline gives CDR1 MGHRA, CDR2 YSYEKL. CDR3 DNA sequence: TGCGCCAGCAGCCAAGGCGGGGGATACGAGCAGTACTTC. Its translation is CASSQGGGYEQYF.